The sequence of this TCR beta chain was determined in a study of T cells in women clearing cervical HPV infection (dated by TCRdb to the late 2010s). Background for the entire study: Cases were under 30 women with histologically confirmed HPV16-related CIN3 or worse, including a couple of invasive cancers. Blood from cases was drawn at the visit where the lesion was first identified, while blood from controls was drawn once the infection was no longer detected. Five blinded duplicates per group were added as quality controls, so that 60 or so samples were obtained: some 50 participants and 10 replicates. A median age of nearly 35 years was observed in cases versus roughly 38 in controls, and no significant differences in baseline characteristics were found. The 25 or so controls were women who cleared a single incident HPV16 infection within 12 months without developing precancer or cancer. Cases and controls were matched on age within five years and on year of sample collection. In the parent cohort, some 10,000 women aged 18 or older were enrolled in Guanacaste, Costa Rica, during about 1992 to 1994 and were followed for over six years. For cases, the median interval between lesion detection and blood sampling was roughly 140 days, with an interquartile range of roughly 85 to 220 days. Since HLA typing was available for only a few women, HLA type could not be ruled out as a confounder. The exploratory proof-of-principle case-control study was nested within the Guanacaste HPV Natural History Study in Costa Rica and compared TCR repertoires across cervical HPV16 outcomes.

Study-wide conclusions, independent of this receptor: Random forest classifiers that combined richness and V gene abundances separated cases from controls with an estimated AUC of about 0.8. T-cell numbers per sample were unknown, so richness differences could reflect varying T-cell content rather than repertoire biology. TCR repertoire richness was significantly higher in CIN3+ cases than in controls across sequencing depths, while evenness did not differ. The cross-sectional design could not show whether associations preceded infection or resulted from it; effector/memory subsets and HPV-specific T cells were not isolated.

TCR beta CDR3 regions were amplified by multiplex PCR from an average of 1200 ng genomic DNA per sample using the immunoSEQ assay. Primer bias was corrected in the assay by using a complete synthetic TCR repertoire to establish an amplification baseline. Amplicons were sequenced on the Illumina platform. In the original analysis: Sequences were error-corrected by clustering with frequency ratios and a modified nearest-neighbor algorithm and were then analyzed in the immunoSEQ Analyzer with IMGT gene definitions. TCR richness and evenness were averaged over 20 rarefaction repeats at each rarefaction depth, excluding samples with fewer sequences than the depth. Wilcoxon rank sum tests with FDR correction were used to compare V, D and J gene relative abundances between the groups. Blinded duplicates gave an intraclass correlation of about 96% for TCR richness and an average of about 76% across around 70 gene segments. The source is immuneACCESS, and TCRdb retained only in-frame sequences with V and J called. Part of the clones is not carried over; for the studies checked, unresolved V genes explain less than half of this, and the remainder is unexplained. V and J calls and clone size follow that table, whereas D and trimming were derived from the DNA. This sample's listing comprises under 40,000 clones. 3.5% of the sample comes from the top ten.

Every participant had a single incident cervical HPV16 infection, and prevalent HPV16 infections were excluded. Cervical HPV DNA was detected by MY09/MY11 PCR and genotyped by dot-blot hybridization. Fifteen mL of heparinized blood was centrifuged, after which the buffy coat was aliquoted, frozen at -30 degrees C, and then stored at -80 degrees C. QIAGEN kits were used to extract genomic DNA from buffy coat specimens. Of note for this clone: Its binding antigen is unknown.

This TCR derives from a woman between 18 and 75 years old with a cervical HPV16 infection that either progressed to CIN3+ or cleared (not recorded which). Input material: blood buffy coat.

The CDR3 region reads CASSLDREETQYF. Partial CDR3 DNA: TGTGCCAGCAGCTTAGACAGGGAAGAGACC. The V gene is TRBV7-2 and the J gene is TRBJ2-5; a weak D assignment points to TRBD1 (6 bases agree). The read terminates 3 residues before the CDR3 end, so the remaining end is supplied by the germline J gene. V is cut by 1 base and J by 3 bases, and the space between the germline ends is 6 bases. The CDR3 contains 13 residues, cysteine and phenylalanine counted. The 30 bases shown cover part of the CDR3, and their frame starts at base 1. As encoded in the germline V gene, CDR1 is SGHTA while CDR2 is FQGNSA.